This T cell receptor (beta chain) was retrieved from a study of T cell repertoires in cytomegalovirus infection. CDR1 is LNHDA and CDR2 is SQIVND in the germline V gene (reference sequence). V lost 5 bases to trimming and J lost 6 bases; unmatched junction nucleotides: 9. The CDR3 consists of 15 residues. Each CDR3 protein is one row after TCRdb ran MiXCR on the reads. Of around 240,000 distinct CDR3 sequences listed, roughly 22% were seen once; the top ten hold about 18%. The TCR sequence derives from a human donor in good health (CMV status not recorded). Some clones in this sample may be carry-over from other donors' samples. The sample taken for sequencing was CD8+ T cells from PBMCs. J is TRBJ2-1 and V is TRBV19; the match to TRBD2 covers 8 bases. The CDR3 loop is CASSVGLRGANEQFF. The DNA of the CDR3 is TGTGCCAGTAGTGTTGGGTTGCGGGGGGCCAATGAGCAGTTCTTC.